This TCR beta chain was obtained from a study of T-cell memory formation after mild COVID-19. In the study overall: TCR clusters mostly belonged to single donors.

Germline loops: CDR1 MNHEY, CDR2 SVGEGT. Trimming took off 1 base at V and 7 bases at J, with 7 bases between the two ends. The CDR3 is 13 residues long. A 5'RACE reaction primed in the constant segment made cDNA libraries of TCR alpha and TCR beta, and these carried sample barcodes and UMIs. TCRdb independently ran MiXCR on the 5' RACE reads; one entry per CDR3 protein. The sample consists of about 410,000 distinct CDR3 sequences, around 22% of them appearing once. Sequencing used PBMCs or a T cell subset sorted from them (not recorded which). The clonotype comes from an adult woman who had mild COVID-19 (a few samples of this study predate the infection). Cell type and time point are not known. The V and J genes are TRBV6-2 or TRBV6-3 and TRBJ2-2; tentatively, D is TRBD2 (5 bases). CDR3 residues: CASSYFRDGELFF. The CDR3 coding sequence is TGTGCCAGCAGTTACTTCCGGGACGGGGAGCTGTTTTTT.